This TCR beta chain appears in the sequencing data of a study of T-cell reconstitution after alpha-beta-depleted transplantation in children. The count of this clonotype is one. Its antigen remains unknown. TCRbeta library construction was performed incorporating unique molecular identifiers. MiXCR, run by TCRdb on the PCR reads, gives a single entry per CDR3 protein. The sample shows around 50,000 distinct CDR3 sequences, roughly 50% of them seen only once. The germline gives CDR1 DFQATT, CDR2 SNEGSKA (reference sequence). Unmatched junction bases numbered 3, after V lost 5 bases and J lost 3 bases. The CDR3 loop spans 12 amino acids. The study, taken as a whole, reports: Counts and diversity of T cells one year after transplant came mostly from newly produced T cells.

Sequenced here: peripheral blood, sampled before TCRalphabeta/CD19-depleted stem cell transplant. The rearrangement links TRBV20-1 to TRBJ2-7; 8 nucleotides line up with TRBD2. The TCR was taken from a boy under two years old with SCID, due to receive a stem cell transplant. The CDR3 DNA reads as TGCAGTGCTCTTGGGACTAGCTACGAGCAGTACTTC. As protein: CSALGTSYEQYF.